Presented here are 2 T cell receptor beta chains from one specimen sequenced in a study of response to subunit inactivated influenza vaccine. TCRdb recomputed calls from the RT-PCR reads with MiXCR, one row per CDR3 protein. The data contain 500,000 to 600,000 distinct CDR3 sequences, roughly 10% of them singletons. The sample here was PBMCs from blood, taken on the day of vaccination. Every receptor here comes from a man aged 45 to 65 who received an inactivated influenza vaccine.

This clonotype was counted between two and nine times. The chain carries TRBV2 and TRBJ2-5; no reliable D call. The germline CDR1 and CDR2 sequences are SNHLY and FYNNEI. The CDR3 contains 16 residues. The V and J ends lost 4 bases and 4 bases respectively, with 19 bases between them. This CDR3 is CASSALLLPTGETQYF. The CDR3, as DNA: TGTGCCAGCAGTGCCCTTCTTCTGCCCACGGGAGAGACCCAGTACTTC.

The rearrangement uses TRBV12-3 or TRBV12-4 and TRBJ2-1; a possible D gene is TRBD1 (6 bases). V dropped 8 bases and J dropped 0 bases, with 14 bases sitting between them. The CDR3 spans 15 residues. The CDR3 sequence is CASLYGGRSYNEQFF. In nucleotides, the CDR3 is TGTGCCAGCCTATATGGGGGCCGCTCCTACAATGAGCAGTTCTTC.